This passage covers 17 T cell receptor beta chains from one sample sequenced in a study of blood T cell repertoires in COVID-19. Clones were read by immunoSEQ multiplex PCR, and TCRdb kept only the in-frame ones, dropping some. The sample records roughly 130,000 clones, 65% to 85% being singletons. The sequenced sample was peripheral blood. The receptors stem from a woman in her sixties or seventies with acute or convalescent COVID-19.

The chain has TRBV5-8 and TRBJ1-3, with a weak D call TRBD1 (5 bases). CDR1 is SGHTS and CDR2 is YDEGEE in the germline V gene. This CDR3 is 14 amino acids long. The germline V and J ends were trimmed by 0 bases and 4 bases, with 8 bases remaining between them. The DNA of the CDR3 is TGTGCCAGCAGCTTGGCGCAGGGCGGAAACACCATATATTTT. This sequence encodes CASSLAQGGNTIYF.

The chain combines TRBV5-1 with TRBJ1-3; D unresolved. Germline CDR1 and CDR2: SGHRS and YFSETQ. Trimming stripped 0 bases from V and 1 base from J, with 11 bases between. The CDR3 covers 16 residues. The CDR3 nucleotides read TGCGCCAGCAGCTTGGGGACTTCGGGGTCTGGAAACACCATATATTTT. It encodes CASSLGTSGSGNTIYF. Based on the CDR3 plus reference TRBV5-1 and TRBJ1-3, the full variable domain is KAGVTQTPRYLIKTRGQQVTLSCSPISGHRSVSWYQQTPGQGLQFLFEYFSETQRNKGNFPGRFSGRQFSNSRSEMNVSTLELGDSALYLCASSLGTSGSGNTIYFGEGSWLTVV.

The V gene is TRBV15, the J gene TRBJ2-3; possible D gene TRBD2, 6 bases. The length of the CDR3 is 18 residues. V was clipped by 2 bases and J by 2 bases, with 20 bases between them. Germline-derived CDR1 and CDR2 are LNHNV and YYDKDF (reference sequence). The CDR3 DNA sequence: TGTGCCACCAGCAGACCCCTCGGGTCGGGGGAGGCCACAGATACGCAGTATTTT. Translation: CATSRPLGSGEATDTQYF.

This CDR3 reads CASSRDRDNSPLHF. The CDR3 DNA sequence: TGTGCCAGCAGCCGGGACAGGGATAATTCACCCCTCCACTTT. The V and J genes are TRBV6-5 and TRBJ1-6; 9 bases agree with TRBD1. The CDR3 contains 14 residues. V lost 6 bases, J lost 5 bases, and 2 bases stayed unmatched. CDR1 and CDR2 (germline): MNHEY, SVGAGI.

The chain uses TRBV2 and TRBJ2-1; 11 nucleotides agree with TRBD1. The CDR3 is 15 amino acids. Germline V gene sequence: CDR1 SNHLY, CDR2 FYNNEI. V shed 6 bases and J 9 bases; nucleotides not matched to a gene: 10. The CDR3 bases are TGTGCCAGCAGGGGGAGGACAGGGGGCATGGGTGAGCAGTTCTTC. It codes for CASRGRTGGMGEQFF.

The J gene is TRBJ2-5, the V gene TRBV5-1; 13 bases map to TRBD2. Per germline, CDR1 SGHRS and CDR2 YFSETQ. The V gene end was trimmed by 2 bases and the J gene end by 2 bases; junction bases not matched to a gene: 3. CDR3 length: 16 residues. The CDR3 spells CASSFTGLAGQETQYF. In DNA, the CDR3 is TGCGCCAGCAGCTTTACGGGACTAGCGGGGCAAGAGACCCAGTACTTC.

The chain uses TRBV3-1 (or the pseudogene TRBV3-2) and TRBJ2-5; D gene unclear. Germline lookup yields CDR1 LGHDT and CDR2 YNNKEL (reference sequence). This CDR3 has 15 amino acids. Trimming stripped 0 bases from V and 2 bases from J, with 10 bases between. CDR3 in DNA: TGTGCCAGCAGCCAAGATTGGGCCAGGCAAGAGACCCAGTACTTC. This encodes CASSQDWARQETQYF.

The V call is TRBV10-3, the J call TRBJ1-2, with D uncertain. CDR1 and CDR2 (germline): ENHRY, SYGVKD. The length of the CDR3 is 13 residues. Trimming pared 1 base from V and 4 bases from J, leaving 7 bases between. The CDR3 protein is CAISELGSYGYTF. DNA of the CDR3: TGTGCCATCAGTGAGTTGGGGAGCTATGGCTACACCTTC.

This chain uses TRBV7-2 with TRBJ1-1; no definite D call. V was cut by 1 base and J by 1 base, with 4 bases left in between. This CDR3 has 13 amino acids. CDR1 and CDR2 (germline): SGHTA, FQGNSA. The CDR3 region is CASSLGANTEAFF. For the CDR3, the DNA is TGTGCCAGCAGCTTAGGAGCGAACACTGAAGCTTTCTTT.

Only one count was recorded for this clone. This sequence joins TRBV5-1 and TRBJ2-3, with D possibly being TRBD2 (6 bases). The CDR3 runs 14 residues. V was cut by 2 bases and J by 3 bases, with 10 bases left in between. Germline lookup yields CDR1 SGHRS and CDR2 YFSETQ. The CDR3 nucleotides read TGCGCCAGCAGCTTTGAAGGGAGGACAGATACGCAGTATTTT. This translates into CASSFEGRTDTQYF.

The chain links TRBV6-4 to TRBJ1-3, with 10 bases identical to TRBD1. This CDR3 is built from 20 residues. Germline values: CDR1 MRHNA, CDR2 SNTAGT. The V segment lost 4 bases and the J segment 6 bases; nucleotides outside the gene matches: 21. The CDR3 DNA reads TGTGCCAGCAGTGGCGATGTCGACAGGGGGCGAGCACCGGTTGAAAACACCATATATTTT. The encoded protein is CASSGDVDRGRAPVENTIYF.

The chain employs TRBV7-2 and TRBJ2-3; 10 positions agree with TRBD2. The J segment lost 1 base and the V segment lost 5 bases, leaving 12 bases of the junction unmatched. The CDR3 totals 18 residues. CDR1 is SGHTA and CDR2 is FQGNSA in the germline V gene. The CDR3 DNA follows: TGTGCCAGCAGCCAAGGGCCTAGCGGGGGCCTAGGCACAGATACGCAGTATTTT. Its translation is CASSQGPSGGLGTDTQYF.

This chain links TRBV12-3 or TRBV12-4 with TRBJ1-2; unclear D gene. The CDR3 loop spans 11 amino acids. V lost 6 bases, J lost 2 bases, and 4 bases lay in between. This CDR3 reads CASSLNYGYTF. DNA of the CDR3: TGTGCCAGCAGCTTGAACTATGGCTACACCTTC.

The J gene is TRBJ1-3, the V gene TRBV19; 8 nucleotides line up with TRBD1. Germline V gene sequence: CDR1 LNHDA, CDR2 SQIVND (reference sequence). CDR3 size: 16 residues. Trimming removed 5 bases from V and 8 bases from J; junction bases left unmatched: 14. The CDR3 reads CASSPSGTGVEDTIYF. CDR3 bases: TGTGCCAGTAGTCCGTCCGGGACAGGAGTAGAGGACACCATATATTTT. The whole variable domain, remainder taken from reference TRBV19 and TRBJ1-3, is DGGITQSPKYLFRKEGQNVTLSCEQNLNHDAMYWYRQDPGQGLRLIYYSQIVNDFQKGDIAEGYSVSREKKESFPLTVTSAQKNPTAFYLCASSPSGTGVEDTIYFGEGSWLTVV.

The chain's CDR3 is CASSQRASSYNEQFF. In DNA, the CDR3 is TGTGCCAGCAGCCAGCGGGCCAGCTCCTACAATGAGCAGTTCTTC. This chain connects TRBV2 to TRBJ2-1, with D perhaps matching TRBD2 (6 bases). This CDR3 is built from 15 residues. The V end lost 6 bases, the J end lost 0 bases, and 12 bases lay between the germline ends. CDR1 is SNHLY, CDR2 FYNNEI, per germline.

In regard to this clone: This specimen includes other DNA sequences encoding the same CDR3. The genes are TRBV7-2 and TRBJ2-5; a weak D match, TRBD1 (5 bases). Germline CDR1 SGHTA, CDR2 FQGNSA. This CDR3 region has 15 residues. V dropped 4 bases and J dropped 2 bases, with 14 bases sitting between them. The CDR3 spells CASSWGQGRQETQYF. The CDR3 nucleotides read TGTGCCAGCAGCTGGGGCCAGGGAAGGCAAGAGACCCAGTACTTC.

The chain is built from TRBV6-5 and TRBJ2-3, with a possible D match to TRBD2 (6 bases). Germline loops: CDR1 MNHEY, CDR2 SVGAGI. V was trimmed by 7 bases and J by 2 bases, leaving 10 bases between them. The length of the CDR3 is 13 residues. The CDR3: CASKEGITDTQYF. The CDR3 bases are TGTGCCAGCAAGGAGGGAATCACAGATACGCAGTATTTT.